These 31 T cell receptor beta chains share one sample of origin, sequenced in a study of T cells after yellow fever vaccination. A single record per CDR3 protein comes from TCRdb applying MiXCR to the 5' RACE reads. The sample consists of about 340,000 distinct CDR3 sequences, under 15% of them appearing once. The source material was CD4+ T cells sorted from PBMCs, sampled 15 days after the yellow fever booster vaccination. These receptors all come from a man between 18 and 35 years old who received the YFV17D yellow fever vaccine.

This clonotype was observed a handful of times. The chain joins TRBV20-1 to TRBJ2-3; D may be TRBD1 or TRBD2 (5 bases each). CDR1 and CDR2 (germline): DFQATT, SNEGSKA (reference sequence). The CDR3 runs to 12 residues. Trimming removed 6 bases at V and 4 bases at J, with 11 bases between. CDR3 sequence (DNA): TGCAGTGCGGGACCCCGCGCAGATACGCAGTATTTT. Amino acid sequence: CSAGPRADTQYF.

This clonotype was recorded a few times. The rearrangement links TRBV20-1 to TRBJ2-3; tentative D call: TRBD2 (5 bases). The CDR3 extends over 11 amino acids. The V end was cut by 6 bases, the J end by 6 bases, with 10 bases between. The germline gives CDR1 DFQATT, CDR2 SNEGSKA (reference sequence). The CDR3 DNA reads as TGCAGTGCCCCTGACTACGATACGCAGTATTTT. It encodes CSAPDYDTQYF.

The chain is built from TRBV29-1 and TRBJ1-1; D uncertain. Trimming removed 4 bases at V and 0 bases at J, with 9 bases between. This CDR3 is 13 amino acids long. Per the germline V gene, CDR1 is SQVTM and CDR2 is ANQGSEA. CDR3 sequence: CSVGTVMNTEAFF. CDR3 sequence (DNA): TGCAGCGTTGGGACCGTGATGAACACTGAAGCTTTCTTT.

This clonotype has a count of ten or more. The genes are TRBV5-1 and TRBJ2-1; D remains unclear. This CDR3 has 14 amino acids. The germline gives CDR1 SGHRS, CDR2 YFSETQ. Trimming took off 1 base at V and 2 bases at J, with 7 bases between the two ends. Written as DNA, the CDR3 is TGCGCCAGCAGCTTGTCGGTTACCTACAATGAGCAGTTCTTC. Translating it yields CASSLSVTYNEQFF. The entire variable domain, with the rest obtained from reference TRBV5-1 and TRBJ2-1, is as follows: KAGVTQTPRYLIKTRGQQVTLSCSPISGHRSVSWYQQTPGQGLQFLFEYFSETQRNKGNFPGRFSGRQFSNSRSEMNVSTLELGDSALYLCASSLSVTYNEQFFGPGTRLTVL.

The sample holds many counts of this clonotype. The V and J genes are TRBV6-5 and TRBJ2-6; no clear D. Per the germline V gene, CDR1 is MNHEY and CDR2 is SVGAGI. CDR3 length: 17 amino acids. V gave up 3 bases and J gave up 4 bases, with 16 bases separating them. Here the CDR3 reads CASSYVGSPSGANVLTF. The DNA of the CDR3 is TGTGCCAGCAGTTATGTTGGCAGTCCATCCGGGGCCAACGTCCTGACTTTC.

This clonotype was seen a few times. V gene TRBV2 combines with J gene TRBJ2-3; D gene uncertain. Germline-derived CDR1 and CDR2 are SNHLY and FYNNEI. The CDR3 extends over 11 amino acids. Between the trimmed V and J ends, which lost 5 bases and 11 bases, there was a span of 11 bases. CDR3 bases: TGTGCCAGCAGTTATGACTCTGTGCAGTATTTT. This translates into CASSYDSVQYF.

This chain links TRBV28 with TRBJ2-1, with no clear D. Trimming took 10 bases from V and 8 from J, leaving 18 bases between them. Germline lookup yields CDR1 MDHEN and CDR2 SYDVKM. There are 13 residues in the CDR3. The CDR3 nucleotides read TGTGCCACCCGGGCCGGGTTCCGGGATGAGCAGTTCTTC. Translated, it gives CATRAGFRDEQFF.

This rearrangement joins TRBV19 to TRBJ2-7; D unresolved. The CDR3 is made up of 13 amino acids. The ends were cut back, 3 bases at V and 3 bases at J, with 9 bases in the middle. Germline V CDR1 and CDR2: LNHDA, SQIVND (reference sequence). The CDR3 reads CASSMTRFYEQYF. The CDR3 region has the DNA TGTGCCAGTAGTATGACTCGGTTCTACGAGCAGTACTTC.

The chain joins TRBV9 to TRBJ2-2; no clear D gene. CDR1 and CDR2 from the germline V gene are SGDLS and YYNGEE. The CDR3 loop spans 12 amino acids. Trimming shortened V by 0 bases and J by 6 bases, and 3 bases separated the two germline ends. The CDR3 sequence is CASSVEPGELFF. As DNA, the CDR3 is TGTGCCAGCAGCGTAGAACCCGGGGAGCTGTTTTTT.

V and J are TRBV20-1 and TRBJ2-2; D gene ambiguous. The germline V gene encodes CDR1 DFQATT and CDR2 SNEGSKA (reference sequence). This CDR3 comprises 12 residues. V was clipped by 5 bases and J by 9 bases, with 13 bases between them. The CDR3 loop is CSAFRSHRELFF. In DNA form, the CDR3 reads TGCAGTGCTTTTCGGTCCCACCGGGAGCTGTTTTTT.

This clonotype was seen a handful of times. The CDR3 DNA reads TGCGCCAGCAGCTCCTCGCCCGGAGTGGACTACGAGCAGTACTTC. It yields the protein CASSSSPGVDYEQYF. The rearrangement joins TRBV5-1 to TRBJ2-7; D is uncertain. The length of the CDR3 is 15 residues. Germline assignment: CDR1 SGHRS and CDR2 YFSETQ. Trimming took off 3 bases at V and 3 bases at J, with 16 bases between the two ends.

This chain uses TRBV7-9 with TRBJ1-1, with D unresolved. Germline lookup yields CDR1 SEHNR and CDR2 FQNEAQ (reference sequence). The CDR3 has 11 amino acids. V was pared by 8 bases and J by 0 bases, with 4 bases between. This chain's CDR3 is CASLMNTEAFF. DNA for the CDR3: TGTGCCAGCCTGATGAACACTGAAGCTTTCTTT.

This clonotype occurred a few times. This rearrangement joins TRBV6-5 to TRBJ1-5, with D possibly matching TRBD1 (6 bases). This CDR3 has 17 amino acids. Germline V gene data show CDR1 as MNHEY and CDR2 as SVGAGI. The ends were cut back, 6 bases at V and 2 bases at J, with 20 bases in the middle. The CDR3, as DNA: TGTGCCAGCAGCGCCGGGACAACTGCTATAGGCAATCAGCCCCAGCATTTT. It encodes CASSAGTTAIGNQPQHF.

In its sample, this clonotype was seen many times. The chain carries TRBV12-3 or TRBV12-4 and TRBJ1-1; D ambiguous. Trimming took off 3 bases at V and 5 bases at J, with 13 bases between the two ends. CDR3 length: 14 residues. CDR3 in amino acids: CASSLPGRWTEAFF. The CDR3 coding sequence is TGTGCCAGCAGTTTGCCCGGCCGGTGGACTGAAGCTTTCTTT.

This CDR3 is CASSLAGITETQYF. DNA of the CDR3: TGTGCCAGCAGCTTAGCAGGGATAACAGAGACCCAGTACTTC. The gene calls are TRBV7-8 and TRBJ2-5; D gene ambiguous. CDR3 length: 14 amino acids. Germline-derived CDR1 and CDR2 are SGHVS and FQNEAQ. Trimming pared 0 bases from V and 4 bases from J, leaving 9 bases between.

The chain recombines TRBV10-3 with TRBJ2-7, with 13 bases lining up with TRBD2. This CDR3 has 17 amino acids. Looked up from germline, CDR1 is ENHRY and CDR2 is SYGVKD. Trimming cost V 4 bases and J 2 bases; bases outside gene matches: 8. CDR3 coding DNA: TGTGCCATCAGTGCGGGCCCGGGACTAGCGGGAACCTACGAGCAGTACGTC. It yields the protein CAISAGPGLAGTYEQYV.

This clonotype was counted ten times or more. The J gene is TRBJ2-5, the V gene TRBV6-5; perhaps TRBD1 as D (6 bases). This CDR3 contains 12 residues. CDR1 is MNHEY, CDR2 SVGAGI, per germline. Trimming shortened V by 8 bases and J by 5 bases, and 12 bases separated the two germline ends. The CDR3 bases are TGTGCCAGCCGGGACACGGTGGAGACCCAGTACTTC. The encoded protein is CASRDTVETQYF.

This clonotype was counted many times. The chain combines TRBV5-6 with TRBJ2-7; D is possibly TRBD2 (7 bases). The germline V gene has CDR1 SGHDT and CDR2 YYEEEE. This CDR3 spans 15 amino acids. Trimming stripped 3 bases from V and 0 bases from J, with 13 bases between. Here the CDR3 reads CASSSGGGPSYEQYV. Written as DNA, the CDR3 is TGTGCCAGCAGCTCTGGGGGGGGCCCCTCCTACGAGCAGTACGTC.

Comments on this clonotype: No conserved phenylalanine or tryptophan is present at the end of the CDR3, so a read error is the likely explanation. The limits of the CDR3 on the DNA are not certain, so only TCRdb's listed CDR3 is given. The V call is TRBV5-8, the J call TRBJ1-2; TRBD1, the D gene given by the table, was not confirmed from the DNA. Ends included, the CDR3 has 11 residues. In germline, CDR1 is SGHTS, CDR2 YDEGEE. The CDR3 protein is CASSLALDSTV.

As DNA, the CDR3 is TGTGCCAGCACCACTAGCGGGGGTGACAATGAGCAGTTCTTC. Encoded protein: CASTTSGGDNEQFF. V is TRBV6-5 and J is TRBJ2-1; 11 nucleotides line up with TRBD2. J gave up 5 bases and V 7 bases, and 4 bases lay outside the gene matches. CDR3 length: 14 residues. Germline-derived CDR1 and CDR2 are MNHEY and SVGAGI.

The rearrangement links TRBV2 to TRBJ2-5; TRBD1 matches 9 bases. CDR1 SNHLY and CDR2 FYNNEI come from the germline V gene. The V segment lost 7 bases and the J segment 5 bases; nucleotides outside the gene matches: 14. This CDR3 spans 16 amino acids. Here the CDR3 reads CASIREVTGGGETQYF. The CDR3 nucleotides read TGTGCCAGCATTAGGGAAGTCACAGGGGGCGGTGAGACCCAGTACTTC.

This chain joins TRBV3-1 and TRBJ2-7; D call uncertain. Germline V gene lookup returns CDR1 LGHDT and CDR2 YNNKEL (reference sequence). This CDR3 contains 11 residues. Trimming took off 6 bases at V and 5 bases at J, with 8 bases between the two ends. CDR3 protein: CASRIGNEQYF. CDR3 DNA sequence: TGTGCCAGCAGAATTGGGAACGAGCAGTACTTC.

This clonotype was counted only a few times. The CDR3 sequence is CASRGASSNEQFF. In DNA form, the CDR3 reads TGTGCCAGCAGAGGCGCTTCCAGCAATGAGCAGTTCTTC. This chain uses TRBV6-1 with TRBJ2-1; D is unclear. The CDR3 is made up of 13 amino acids. Trimming left V 6 bases short and J 6 bases short, with 12 bases between. Germline lookup yields CDR1 MNHNS and CDR2 SASEGT.

This clonotype was observed a handful of times. V usage is TRBV28 and J usage is TRBJ2-3, with 7 bases fitting TRBD2. With V trimmed by 3 bases and J by 3 bases, 6 bases remained unmatched. This CDR3 region has 15 residues. Germline lookup yields CDR1 MDHEN and CDR2 SYDVKM. The CDR3 nucleotides read TGTGCCAGCAGTTTTTGGCAGGGAGGGACAGATACGCAGTATTTT. Translating gives CASSFWQGGTDTQYF.

Only a few counts were recorded for this clonotype. The chain joins TRBV7-2 to TRBJ1-2, with TRBD1 matching 9 bases. In germline, CDR1 is SGHTA, CDR2 FQGNSA. The CDR3 consists of 15 residues. V lost 6 bases and J lost 2; bases outside the gene matches: 7. This CDR3 reads CASSVTGTGNYGYTF. DNA for the CDR3: TGTGCCAGCAGTGTTACCGGGACAGGGAACTATGGCTACACCTTC. The full variable domain, with the rest looked up from reference TRBV7-2 and TRBJ1-2, is GAGVSQSPSNKVTEKGKDVELRCDPISGHTALYWYRQSLGQGLEFLIYFQGNSAPDKSGLPSDRFSAERTGGSVSTLTIQRTQQEDSAVYLCASSVTGTGNYGYTFGSGTRLTVV.

This chain joins TRBV11-3 and TRBJ2-5; TRBD2 matches at 8 bases. Germline V gives CDR1 SGHNT, CDR2 YENEEA. J lost 5 bases, V lost 7 bases, and 6 bases had no gene match. CDR3 length: 13 residues. CDR3 region: CASTGGGLETQYF. CDR3 nucleotide sequence: TGTGCCAGCACGGGGGGGGGCCTGGAGACCCAGTACTTC. The full variable domain, with the rest looked up from reference TRBV11-3 and TRBJ2-5, is EAGVVQSPRYKIIEKKQPVAFWCNPISGHNTLYWYLQNLGQGPELLIRYENEEAVDDSQLPKDRFSAERLKGVDSTLKIQPAELGDSAVYLCASTGGGLETQYFGPGTRLLVL.

The chain combines TRBV10-2 with TRBJ1-1, with a possible D match to TRBD1 (5 bases). The germline V gene encodes CDR1 WSHSY and CDR2 SAAADI. This CDR3 comprises 17 residues. Trimming took off 6 bases at V and 3 bases at J, with 23 bases between the two ends. The DNA of the CDR3 is TGCGCCAGCAGGAAAGGTTTTAGGGCAGGAGGGGACACTGAAGCTTTCTTT. Amino acid sequence: CASRKGFRAGGDTEAFF.

V gene TRBV7-2 combines with J gene TRBJ2-5; 8 bases agree with TRBD2. The CDR3 is 14 residues long. The germline gives CDR1 SGHTA, CDR2 FQGNSA. Losses at the gene ends were 5 bases for V and 4 bases for J; bases not matched to a gene: 6. The CDR3 coding sequence is TGTGCCAGCAGCGAGACTAGCGTTCCAGAGACCCAGTACTTC. This encodes CASSETSVPETQYF.

J is TRBJ1-2 and V is TRBV12-5; 8 bases are a match to TRBD1. This CDR3 region has 13 residues. CDR1 and CDR2 (germline): LGHNT, FRNRAP. Trimming at V came to 6 bases and at J to 3 bases, leaving 3 bases not matched to a gene. For the CDR3, the DNA is TGTGCTAGTGGCCGGGACAGGTACTATGGCTACACCTTC. This encodes CASGRDRYYGYTF. Full variable domain (outside the CDR3, taken from reference TRBV12-5 and TRBJ1-2): DARVTQTPRHKVTEMGQEVTMRCQPILGHNTVFWYRQTMMQGLELLAYFRNRAPLDDSGMPKDRFSAEMPDATLATLKIQPSEPRDSAVYFCASGRDRYYGYTFGSGTRLTVV.

This clonotype was counted a few times. The chain links TRBV5-6 to TRBJ1-6, with TRBD1 as a possible D gene (5 bases). The CDR3 length is 14 residues. Germline V gene data show CDR1 as SGHDT and CDR2 as YYEEEE. The V and J ends lost 0 bases and 9 bases respectively, with 10 bases between them. CDR3 region: CASSLDRFSSPLHF. In DNA, the CDR3 is TGTGCCAGCAGCTTGGACAGGTTCAGTTCACCCCTCCACTTT.

The CDR3 loop is CASSFDWGEQYF. For the CDR3, the DNA is TGTGCCAGCAGCTTCGACTGGGGCGAGCAGTACTTC. V and J are TRBV7-2 and TRBJ2-7; D gene unclear. This CDR3 spans 12 amino acids. Germline CDR1 SGHTA, CDR2 FQGNSA. Trimming left V 3 bases short and J 6 bases short, with 9 bases between.